A single T cell receptor (beta chain) is shown here with its context. The antigen is undetermined. This sample is part of a study of beta chain features in type 1 diabetes. Study as a whole: Patients looked much like healthy donors when it came to age, gender and cell yields.

Study-wide results and caveats: Type 1 diabetes patients had TCRB CDR3s that were shorter (moderately but significantly so) in all four CD4+ subsets.

Blood was collected once per donor into heparin, averaging about 110 mL. Sort purity for all populations was recorded as exceeding 98%. cDNA synthesis used the whole RNA isolate, giving expressed TCRB sequences. Using immunoSEQ multiplex PCR, the repertoire was profiled, and TCRdb retains in-frame clones only, with some absent. Of about 230,000 clones listed, roughly 17% were seen once; the top ten hold approximately 0.086%. CDR3 length equals 13 residues. Germline V gene lookup returns CDR1 MNHEY and CDR2 SMNVEV (reference sequence). V lost 0 bases and J lost 5, with 8 bases in between. This clonotype originated in a young man with type 1 diabetes. The genes are TRBV27 and TRBJ2-7; D is possibly TRBD1 or TRBD2 (6 bases each). Sequenced material: naive CD4+ T cells from blood. The CDR3 reads CASSLSGGDEQYF. In DNA form, the CDR3 reads TGTGCCAGCAGTTTATCGGGGGGCGACGAGCAGTACTTC.